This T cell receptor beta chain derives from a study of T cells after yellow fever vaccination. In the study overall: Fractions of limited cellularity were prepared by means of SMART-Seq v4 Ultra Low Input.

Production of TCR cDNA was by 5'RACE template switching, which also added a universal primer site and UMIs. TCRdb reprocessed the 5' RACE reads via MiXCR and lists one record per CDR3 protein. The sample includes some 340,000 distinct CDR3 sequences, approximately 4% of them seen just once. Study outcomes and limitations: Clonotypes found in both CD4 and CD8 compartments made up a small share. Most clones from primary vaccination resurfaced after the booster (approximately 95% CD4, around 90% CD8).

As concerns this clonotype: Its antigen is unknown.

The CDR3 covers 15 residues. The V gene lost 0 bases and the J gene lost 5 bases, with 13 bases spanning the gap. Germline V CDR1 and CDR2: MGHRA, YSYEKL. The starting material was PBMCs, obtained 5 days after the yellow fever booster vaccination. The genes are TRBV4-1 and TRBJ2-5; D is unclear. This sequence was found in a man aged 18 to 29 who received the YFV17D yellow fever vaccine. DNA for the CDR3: TGCGCCAGCAGCCAAGAGGGCGGAGCCGGGGAGACCCAGTACTTC. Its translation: CASSQEGGAGETQYF.